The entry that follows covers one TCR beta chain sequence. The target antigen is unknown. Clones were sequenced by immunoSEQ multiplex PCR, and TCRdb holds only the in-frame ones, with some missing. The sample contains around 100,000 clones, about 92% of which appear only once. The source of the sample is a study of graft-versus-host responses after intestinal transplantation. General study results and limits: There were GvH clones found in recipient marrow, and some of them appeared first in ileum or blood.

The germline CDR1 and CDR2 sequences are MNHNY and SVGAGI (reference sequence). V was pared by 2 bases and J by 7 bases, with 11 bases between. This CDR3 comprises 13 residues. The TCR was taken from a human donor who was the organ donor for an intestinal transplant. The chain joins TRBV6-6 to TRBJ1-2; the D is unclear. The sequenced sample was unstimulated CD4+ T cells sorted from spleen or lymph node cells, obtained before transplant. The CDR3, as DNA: TGTGCCAGCAGTTACGGGTTGGTTGCTGGCTACACCTTC. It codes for CASSYGLVAGYTF.